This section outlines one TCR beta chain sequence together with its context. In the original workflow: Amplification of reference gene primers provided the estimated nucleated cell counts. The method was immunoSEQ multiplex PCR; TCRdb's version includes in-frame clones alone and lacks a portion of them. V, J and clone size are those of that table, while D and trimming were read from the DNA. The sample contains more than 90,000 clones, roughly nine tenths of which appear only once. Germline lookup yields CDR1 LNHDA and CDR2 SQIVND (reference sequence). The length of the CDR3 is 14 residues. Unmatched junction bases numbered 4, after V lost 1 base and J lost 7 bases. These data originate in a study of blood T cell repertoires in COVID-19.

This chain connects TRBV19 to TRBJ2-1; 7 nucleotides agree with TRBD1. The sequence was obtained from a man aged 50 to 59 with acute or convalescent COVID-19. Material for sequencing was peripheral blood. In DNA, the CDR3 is TGTGCCAGTAGTATAGTCAACAGGGGAAATGAGCAGTTCTTC. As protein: CASSIVNRGNEQFF.